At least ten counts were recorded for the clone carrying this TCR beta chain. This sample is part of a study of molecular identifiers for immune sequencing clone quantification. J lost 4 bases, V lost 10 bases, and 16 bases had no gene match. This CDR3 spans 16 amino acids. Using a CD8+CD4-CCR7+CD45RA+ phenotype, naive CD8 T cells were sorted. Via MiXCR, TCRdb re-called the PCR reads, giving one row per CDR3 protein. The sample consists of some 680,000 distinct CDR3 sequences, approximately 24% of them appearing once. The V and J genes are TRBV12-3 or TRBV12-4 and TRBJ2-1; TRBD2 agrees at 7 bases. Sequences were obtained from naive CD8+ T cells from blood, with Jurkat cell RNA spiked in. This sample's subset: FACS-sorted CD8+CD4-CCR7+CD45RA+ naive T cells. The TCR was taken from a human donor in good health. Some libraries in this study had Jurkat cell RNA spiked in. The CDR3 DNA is TGTGCCATCCCCGTACCCCACGGGACTACTTACAATGAGCAGTTCTTC. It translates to CAIPVPHGTTYNEQFF.